Detailed here is one T cell receptor beta chain. What this receptor recognizes is not known. It has no much larger one-base neighbor in the sample; base qualities were not kept. Patients with a history of autoimmune disease or receiving systemic immunosuppression were excluded from the trial. Peripheral blood for TCR sequencing was collected from all dose cohorts at baseline, on cycle 4 day 1, and on cycle 7 day 1. Samples were obtained from an open-label, multicenter, first-in-human phase I dose-escalation trial of ivuxolimab. Adults with locally advanced or metastatic melanoma, renal cell, hepatocellular, or head and neck squamous cell carcinoma were enrolled in the trial. Before TCR sequencing, CD4+ T cells and CD8+ T cells were sorted from peripheral blood as separate populations. The data derive from a study of OX40 agonist ivuxolimab in advanced cancers. For the study in its entirety: Ivuxolimab was a fully human IgG2 agonistic monoclonal antibody targeting the costimulatory receptor OX40 (CD134). Intravenous ivuxolimab was administered to patients every 2 weeks at six dose levels: 0.01, 0.1, 0.3, 1.5, 3 and 10 mg/kg. Among the approximately 54 dose-escalation patients, some 20 had hepatocellular carcinoma, around 15 melanoma, 9 renal cell carcinoma and 9 head and neck cancer. A male proportion of nearly 85% and a mean age of approximately 60 years, ranging from about 20 to 85, were recorded for the dose-escalation cohort. Prior anti-PD-1, anti-PD-L1 or anti-CTLA-4 therapy was permitted, and checkpoint inhibitors had been received by around 40% of dose-escalation patients. Partial responses occurred in three dose-escalation patients: two with cutaneous melanoma and one with hepatocellular carcinoma. The point of sequencing TCRbeta in the periphery was to test whether ivuxolimab changed TCR sequence diversity and drove clonal T-cell expansion. The paper describes the monotherapy dose-escalation part (N = 52 patients) of the phase I trial of ivuxolimab.

The CDR3 numbers 17 residues from cysteine through phenylalanine. Left in the record is the CDR3 DNA by itself, 51 bases read in frame from the first base. Unmatched junction bases come to 14, with V trimmed by 4 bases and J by 5 bases. The germline V gene specifies SGHDT as CDR1 and YYEEEE as CDR2. The study at large found these results: In the 0.1-3.0 mg/kg groups, partial responders were among the patients with the lowest normalized peripheral clonal expansion, particularly in CD8+ T cells. Low levels of normalized T-cell clonal expansion were also seen in some patients who did not respond. At doses of 0.1 to 3.0 mg/kg, clonal expansion of both CD4+ and CD8+ blood T cells was observed from baseline to week 6. Antigen specificity was not determined for the clonally expanded peripheral T cells. After ivuxolimab, more expanded clones were found on average in CD8+ T cells than in CD4+ T cells.

Genomic DNA was isolated from the sorted cells so that the TCRbeta CDR3 region could be sequenced. The immunoSEQ Assay was used for sequencing of TCRbeta CDR3 regions. TCRdb obtained this table from immuneACCESS and retained in-frame rearrangements with V and J assigned. These tables miss some clones; where compared with another copy, unresolved V genes account for less than half of the shortfall, and the remainder is unexplained. This sample gives 75,000 to 95,000 clones in total; more than 75% of them show up just once. Of the sample, around 4% falls within the top ten clones. The sequences come from CD4+ or CD8+ T cells sorted from blood, collected in a trial of the OX40 agonist ivuxolimab. The receptor's source is an adult with an advanced solid tumor such as melanoma, head and neck, liver or kidney cancer. The chain couples TRBV5-6 to TRBJ1-1; 10 nucleotides in the junction match TRBD1. CDR3 region: CASSPLGTGVEDTEAFF. The base sequence is TGTGCCAGCAGCCCGCTCGGGACAGGGGTTGAGGATACTGAAGCTTTCTTT.